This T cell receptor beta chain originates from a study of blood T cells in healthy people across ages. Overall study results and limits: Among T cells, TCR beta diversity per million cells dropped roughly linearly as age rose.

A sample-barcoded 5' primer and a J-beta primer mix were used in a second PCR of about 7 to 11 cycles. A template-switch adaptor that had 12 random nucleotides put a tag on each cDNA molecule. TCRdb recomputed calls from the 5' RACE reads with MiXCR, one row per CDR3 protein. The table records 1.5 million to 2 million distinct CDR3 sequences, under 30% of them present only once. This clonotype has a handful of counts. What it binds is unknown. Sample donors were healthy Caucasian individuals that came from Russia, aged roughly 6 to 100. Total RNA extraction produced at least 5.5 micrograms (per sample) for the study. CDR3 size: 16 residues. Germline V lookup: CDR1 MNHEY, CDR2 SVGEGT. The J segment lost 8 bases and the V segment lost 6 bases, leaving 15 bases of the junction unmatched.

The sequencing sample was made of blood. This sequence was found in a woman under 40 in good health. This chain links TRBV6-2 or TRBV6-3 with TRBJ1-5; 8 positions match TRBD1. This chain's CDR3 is CASSPGTGMALEPQHF. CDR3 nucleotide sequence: TGTGCCAGCAGCCCTGGGACAGGCATGGCGCTTGAGCCCCAGCATTTT.